These 25 T cell receptor beta chains were all obtained from the same sample, sequenced in a study of spatial heterogeneity in lung cancer. TCRdb reprocessed the 5' RACE reads with MiXCR, giving one entry per CDR3 protein. The sample lists hundreds of distinct CDR3 sequences, more than 9.5% seen once, with 20% to 25% in the top ten. Study results and caveats: Intratumoral expanded alpha and beta TCR counts were found to track tumor mutation counts.

Specified time point: sample taken at primary tumor resection. Their recognized antigens are unknown. The source was lung tumor tissue, collected at surgery. All receptors derive from a female donor with early-stage non-small cell lung cancer.

This clonotype is classed as large (0.1 to 1%). This beta chain represents an off-target read in a library built for alpha chains; its size is of limited meaning. The chain is built from TRBV18 and TRBJ2-3; perhaps TRBD1 as D (5 bases). This CDR3 comprises 14 residues. The germline V and J ends were trimmed by 3 bases and 6 bases, with 13 bases remaining between them. Germline CDR1 reads KGHSH; CDR2 reads LQKENI. In nucleotides, the CDR3 is TGTGCCAGCTCACCCCCCTCGAGACAGGATACGCAGTATTTT. Its protein is CASSPPSRQDTQYF. The full variable domain, rest sourced from reference TRBV18 and TRBJ2-3, is NAGVMQNPRHLVRRRGQEARLRCSPMKGHSHVYWYRQLPEEGLKFMVYLQKENIIDESGMPKERFSAEFPKEGPSILRIQQVVRGDSAAYFCASSPPSRQDTQYFGPGTRLTVL.

By its share, this clonotype is medium-sized (0.01 to 0.1%). This beta chain is a stray read from a library made for alpha chains; its abundance is not meaningful. The rearrangement uses TRBV9 and TRBJ2-3, with D perhaps matching TRBD1 or TRBD2 (5 bases each). Germline CDR1 SGDLS, CDR2 YYNGEE. CDR3 size: 15 residues. V was pared by 4 bases and J by 1 base, with 13 bases between. The CDR3 spells CASSLGVAGTDTQYF. The CDR3 DNA follows: TGTGCCAGCAGCTTGGGGGTGGCCGGCACAGATACGCAGTATTTT.

This clonotype is labeled medium-sized. Little can be read into the size of this beta chain, an off-target read in a library designed for alpha chains. The chain joins TRBV19 to TRBJ2-7, with D possibly called TRBD1 or TRBD2 (5 bases each). The CDR3 consists of 16 residues. Looked up from germline, CDR1 is LNHDA and CDR2 is SQIVND (reference sequence). Trimming removed 9 bases from V and 0 bases from J, with 21 bases in between. For the CDR3, the DNA is TGTGCCAGCCATGGGACGGGCCTTTTTGACTCCTACGAGCAGTACTTC. Translated: CASHGTGLFDSYEQYF.

Relative to its sample, this clonotype is medium-sized. Being off target in a library aimed at alpha chains, this beta chain has a size of little meaning. This rearrangement joins TRBV9 to TRBJ1-2; unclear D gene. V was clipped by 3 bases and J by 4 bases, with 13 bases between them. CDR3 length: 14 residues. The germline gives CDR1 SGDLS, CDR2 YYNGEE. The CDR3 protein is CASSGMTTSYGYTF. CDR3 DNA sequence: TGTGCCAGCAGCGGAATGACAACTTCCTATGGCTACACCTTC.

A note on this clonotype: Being off target in a library aimed at alpha chains, this beta chain has a size of little meaning. The CDR3 reads CSARDGTKTKNIQYF. Written as DNA, the CDR3 is TGCAGTGCCCGCGACGGGACAAAGACCAAAAACATTCAGTACTTC. V and J are TRBV20-1 and TRBJ2-4, with D maybe TRBD1 (6 bases). The CDR3 is made up of 15 amino acids. V lost 6 bases and J 2 bases, leaving 17 bases between the germline ends. Germline loops: CDR1 DFQATT, CDR2 SNEGSKA (reference sequence).

Relative to its sample, this clonotype is medium-sized. This beta chain was picked up by a library intended for alpha chains and is off target, so its count carries little meaning. The chain couples TRBV2 to TRBJ1-5; no reliable D call. This CDR3 has 13 amino acids. From germline, CDR1 is SNHLY and CDR2 FYNNEI. Trimming took off 4 bases at V and 5 bases at J, with 9 bases between the two ends. The CDR3 nucleotides are TGTGCCAGCAGTGTAACGGGCGATCAGCCCCAGCATTTT. It is translated as CASSVTGDQPQHF.

In its sample, this clonotype ranks as medium-sized. In a library made to pick up alpha chains, this beta chain is a stray read with a size that means little. The rearrangement joins TRBV20-1 to TRBJ2-7, with a weak D call TRBD1 (5 bases). V was shortened by 0 bases and J by 4 bases, with 16 bases between the two germline ends. Germline values: CDR1 DFQATT, CDR2 SNEGSKA (reference sequence). The CDR3 is 15 amino acids. The CDR3 is CSARDRQSNGYEQYF. DNA of the CDR3: TGCAGTGCTAGAGATCGACAGAGTAATGGATACGAGCAGTACTTC.

Relative to its sample, this clonotype is large. The library was prepared for alpha chains; this beta chain is a stray read, so its frequency means little. The chain is built from TRBV12-3 or TRBV12-4 and TRBJ2-3; 7 bases map to TRBD2. Trimming cost V 4 bases and J 2 bases; bases outside gene matches: 9. This CDR3 has 16 amino acids. The CDR3 sequence is CASSSLGSGDTDTQYF. The DNA of the CDR3 is TGTGCCAGCAGTTCCTTGGGGAGCGGGGACACAGATACGCAGTATTTT.

This clonotype counts as medium-sized. This beta chain lies outside the target of a library built for alpha chains; its clone size means little. The chain links TRBV27 to TRBJ2-2; D is ambiguous. Trimming cost V 3 bases and J 6 bases, with 11 bases left between them. The germline gives CDR1 MNHEY, CDR2 SMNVEV (reference sequence). The CDR3 contains 14 residues. The DNA of the CDR3 is TGTGCCAGCAGTTTCGACTCGGTTGCCGGGGAGCTGTTTTTT. Amino acid sequence: CASSFDSVAGELFF.

By share of the sample, this clonotype is large. Found in a library prepared for alpha chains, this beta chain is an off-target read, and its abundance has little meaning. V and J are TRBV24-1 and TRBJ2-5, with D perhaps TRBD1 or TRBD2 (5 bases each). Germline lookup yields CDR1 KGHDR and CDR2 SFDVKD. V dropped 3 bases and J dropped 5 bases, with 12 bases sitting between them. CDR3 length: 14 amino acids. Written as DNA, the CDR3 is TGTGCCACCAGTGATCGACCCTGGGGGGAGACCCAGTACTTC. This translates into CATSDRPWGETQYF.

By frequency in the sample, this clonotype is medium-sized (0.01 to 0.1%). One end of the junction fails to match germline, which may point to a read error. Within a library made for alpha chains, this beta chain is off target, and its count is uninformative. The chain joins TRBV18 to TRBJ1-5, with unresolved D. Germline V gene lookup returns CDR1 KGHSH and CDR2 LQKENI. The CDR3 runs 16 residues. CDR3 amino acids: CASSPPKGPRNQPQHF. The CDR3 DNA sequence: TGTGCCAGCTCTCCACCGAAGGGCCCGCGCAATCAGCCCCAGCATTTT.

In its sample, this clonotype ranks as medium-sized. This beta chain is an off-target read within a library intended for alpha chains, so its frequency means little. This rearrangement joins TRBV27 to TRBJ2-3; 7 bases match TRBD2. Per the germline V gene, CDR1 is MNHEY and CDR2 is SMNVEV (reference sequence). This CDR3 has 16 amino acids. Trimming at V came to 4 bases and at J to 0 bases, leaving 7 bases not matched to a gene. The chain's CDR3 is CASSSRGSGSTDTQYF. Here the CDR3 DNA reads TGTGCCAGCAGTTCCCGAGGTAGCGGGAGCACAGATACGCAGTATTTT.

In this sample, this clonotype is large. The library was designed around alpha chains, so this beta chain is a stray read whose abundance carries little weight. This chain links TRBV4-2 with TRBJ1-4; TRBD1 might be the D (6 bases). Germline V CDR1 and CDR2: LGHNA, YNFKEQ. The CDR3 sequence is 15 residues long. The ends were cut back, 6 bases at V and 4 bases at J, with 15 bases in the middle. The CDR3 DNA follows: TGTGCCAGCAGTGCCGGGGGGCGGCTTAATGAAAAACTGTTTTTT. It specifies CASSAGGRLNEKLFF.

A remark on this clonotype: This beta chain is an off-target read within a library intended for alpha chains, so its frequency means little. This rearrangement joins TRBV6-5 to TRBJ2-7, with D maybe TRBD1 (6 bases). The CDR3 is 13 residues long. V was trimmed by 5 bases and J by 5 bases, leaving 13 bases between them. Germline loops: CDR1 MNHEY, CDR2 SVGAGI. CDR3 loop: CASSDLGAHEQYF. DNA of the CDR3: TGTGCCAGCAGTGACCTGGGGGCCCACGAGCAGTACTTC.

This clonotype is large. Found in a library prepared for alpha chains, this beta chain is an off-target read, and its abundance has little meaning. The J gene is TRBJ2-7, the V gene TRBV5-1; a possible D gene is TRBD1 (5 bases). V was shortened by 4 bases and J by 5 bases, with 13 bases between the two germline ends. Germline V gene lookup returns CDR1 SGHRS and CDR2 YFSETQ. CDR3 length equals 13 residues. The CDR3 sequence is CASSPDIPNEQYF. CDR3 in DNA: TGCGCCAGCAGCCCGGACATTCCCAACGAGCAGTACTTC.

This clonotype ranks as medium-sized. A library prepared for alpha chains yielded this beta chain as an off-target read; its size is of little meaning. This chain uses TRBV9 with TRBJ2-2; D may be TRBD1 (6 bases). Germline loops: CDR1 SGDLS, CDR2 YYNGEE. The CDR3 length is 16 residues. Trimming cost V 5 bases and J 0 bases, with 14 bases left between them. CDR3 in DNA: TGTGCCAGCAGTGAGGGGGACACCGCGAACACCGGGGAGCTGTTTTTT. Its protein product is CASSEGDTANTGELFF.

This clonotype is labeled medium-sized. The library was prepared for alpha chains; this beta chain is a stray read, so its frequency means little. The chain has TRBV6-5 and TRBJ2-7; no clear D gene. CDR3 length: 15 residues. V was trimmed by 4 bases and J by 2 bases, leaving 15 bases between them. Per the germline V gene, CDR1 is MNHEY and CDR2 is SVGAGI. This CDR3 is CASSFGRKATYEQYF. The CDR3 region has the DNA TGTGCCAGCAGTTTTGGGCGAAAAGCTACCTACGAGCAGTACTTC.

In this sample, this clonotype is large. As an off-target read in a library built for alpha chains, this beta chain has a frequency of little significance. V and J are TRBV20-1 and TRBJ2-5; 10 bases map to TRBD2. Germline CDR1 reads DFQATT; CDR2 reads SNEGSKA (reference sequence). V was pared by 3 bases and J by 0 bases, with 7 bases of the junction left unmatched. The CDR3 sequence is 16 residues long. CDR3 nucleotides: TGCAGTGCTAGGGCATGGCTAGCGGGGGACCAAGAGACCCAGTACTTC. Encoded protein: CSARAWLAGDQETQYF.

This clonotype is classed as medium-sized (0.01 to 0.1%). Within a library made for alpha chains, this beta chain is off target, and its count is uninformative. The CDR3 region has the DNA TGTGCCAGCAGCCAGTCGACAGGGGTGGAAAAACTGTTTTTT. It codes for CASSQSTGVEKLFF. The chain carries TRBV3-1 and TRBJ1-4; 8 bases agree with TRBD1. CDR1 is LGHDT, CDR2 YNNKEL, per germline (reference sequence). V lost 3 bases and J lost 8; bases outside the gene matches: 5. This CDR3 has 14 amino acids.

This clonotype counts as hyperexpanded. This beta chain came through as a stray read in a library set up for alpha chains, and its size says little. The J gene is TRBJ2-1, the V gene TRBV28; D is unresolved. The germline V and J ends were trimmed by 6 bases and 0 bases, with 12 bases remaining between them. Germline V gives CDR1 MDHEN, CDR2 SYDVKM. The CDR3 runs to 15 residues. CDR3 sequence reads: CASSQEPLSYNEQFF. For the CDR3, the DNA is TGTGCCAGCAGCCAAGAGCCGCTCTCCTACAATGAGCAGTTCTTC.

Sample share makes this clonotype medium-sized. This beta chain was picked up by a library intended for alpha chains and is off target, so its count carries little meaning. V and J are TRBV7-2 and TRBJ2-1, with 16 bases fitting TRBD2. CDR1 and CDR2 (germline): SGHTA, FQGNSA. V lost 4 bases, J lost 9 bases, and 6 bases stayed unmatched. This CDR3 comprises 16 residues. As DNA, the CDR3 is TGTGCCAGCAGCTGGGGACTAGCGGGGGGGCTCTTTGAGCAGTTCTTC. Protein: CASSWGLAGGLFEQFF.

Within the sample, this clonotype is large. This beta chain appears as a stray read in a library generated for alpha chains; its size is not informative. The rearrangement uses TRBV19 and TRBJ1-1; D is unclear. Trimming removed 7 bases at V and 1 base at J, with 22 bases between. The CDR3 loop spans 17 amino acids. Looked up from germline, CDR1 is LNHDA and CDR2 is SQIVND (reference sequence). CDR3 sequence reads: CASMSLLMSSQNTEAFF. The CDR3 coding sequence is TGTGCCAGTATGTCTCTCTTGATGTCGTCACAGAACACTGAAGCTTTCTTT.

Judged by abundance, this clonotype is large (0.1 to 1%). For a library built for alpha chains, this beta chain is a stray read; little rests on its size. V and J are TRBV20-1 and TRBJ2-2, with 13 bases aligning to TRBD2. The J segment lost 6 bases and the V segment lost 2 bases, leaving 6 bases of the junction unmatched. CDR1 is DFQATT, CDR2 SNEGSKA, per germline (reference sequence). The CDR3 sequence is 16 residues long. The CDR3, as DNA: TGCAGTGCTAGACAAACTAGCGGGAGGGCCCCCGGGGAGCTGTTTTTT. Residues: CSARQTSGRAPGELFF.

By share, this clonotype ranks as medium-sized. This beta chain is a stray sequence in a library constructed for alpha chains; its clone size is not meaningful. The genes are TRBV10-1 and TRBJ1-2; D gene ambiguous. The CDR3 length is 13 residues. The V end lost 2 bases, the J end lost 0 bases, and 4 bases lay between the germline ends. Germline V CDR1 and CDR2: WNHNN, SYGVQD (reference sequence). The CDR3 is CASSETANYGYTF. CDR3 in DNA: TGCGCCAGCAGTGAGACAGCTAACTATGGCTACACCTTC.

This clonotype qualifies as medium-sized. With the library built for alpha chains, this beta chain is off target and its frequency is not meaningful. V gene TRBV29-1 combines with J gene TRBJ2-4; D uncertain. With 3 bases removed from V and 6 bases from J, the gap between germline ends came to 9 bases. Germline V gives CDR1 SQVTM, CDR2 ANQGSEA. This CDR3 spans 12 amino acids. The CDR3 bases are TGCAGCGTTGAGGTACAGACAAACATTCAGTACTTC. Protein sequence: CSVEVQTNIQYF. Together with reference TRBV29-1 and TRBJ2-4, the CDR3 gives the full variable domain: SAVISQKPSRDICQRGTSLTIQCQVDSQVTMMFWYRQQPGQSLTLIATANQGSEATYESGFVIDKFPISRPNLTFSTLTVSNMSPEDSSIYLCSVEVQTNIQYFGAGTRLSVL.